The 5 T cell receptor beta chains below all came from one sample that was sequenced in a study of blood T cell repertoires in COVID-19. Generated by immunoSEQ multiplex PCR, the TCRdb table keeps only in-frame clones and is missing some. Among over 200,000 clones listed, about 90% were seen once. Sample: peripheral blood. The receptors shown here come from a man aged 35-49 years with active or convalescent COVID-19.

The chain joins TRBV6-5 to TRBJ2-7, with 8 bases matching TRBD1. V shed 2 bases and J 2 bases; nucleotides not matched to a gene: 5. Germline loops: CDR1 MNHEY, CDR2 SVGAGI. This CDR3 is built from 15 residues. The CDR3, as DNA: TGTGCCAGCAGTTACGGCGGGACAGGCGCCTACGAGCAGTACTTC. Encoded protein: CASSYGGTGAYEQYF.

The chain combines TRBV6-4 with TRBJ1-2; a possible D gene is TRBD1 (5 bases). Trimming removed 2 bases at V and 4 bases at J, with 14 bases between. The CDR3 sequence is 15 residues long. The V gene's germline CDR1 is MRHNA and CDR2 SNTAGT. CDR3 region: CASSDAPGFGYGYTF. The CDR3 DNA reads TGTGCCAGCAGTGACGCCCCAGGGTTCGGCTATGGCTACACCTTC.

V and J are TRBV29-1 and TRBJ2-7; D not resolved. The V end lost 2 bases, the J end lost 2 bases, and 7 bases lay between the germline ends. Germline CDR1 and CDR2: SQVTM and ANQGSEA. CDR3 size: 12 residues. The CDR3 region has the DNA TGCAGCGTTGAAAGCCCCCCCTACGAGCAGTACTTC. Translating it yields CSVESPPYEQYF.

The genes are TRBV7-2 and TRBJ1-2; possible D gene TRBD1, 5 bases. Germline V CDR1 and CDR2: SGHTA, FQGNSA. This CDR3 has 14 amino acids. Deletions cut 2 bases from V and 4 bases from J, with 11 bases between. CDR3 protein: CASSLRDSGYGYTF. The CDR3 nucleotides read TGTGCCAGCAGCTTACGGGACTCGGGCTATGGCTACACCTTC. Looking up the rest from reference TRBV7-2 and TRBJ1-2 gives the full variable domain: GAGVSQSPSNKVTEKGKDVELRCDPISGHTALYWYRQSLGQGLEFLIYFQGNSAPDKSGLPSDRFSAERTGGSVSTLTIQRTQQEDSAVYLCASSLRDSGYGYTFGSGTRLTVV.

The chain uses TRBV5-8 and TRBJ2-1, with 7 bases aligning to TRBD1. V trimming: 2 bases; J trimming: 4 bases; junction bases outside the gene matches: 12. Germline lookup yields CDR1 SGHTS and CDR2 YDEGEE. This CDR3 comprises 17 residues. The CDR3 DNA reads TGTGCCAGCAGCTTCCACCCCGGGACAGACCTTTACAATGAGCAGTTCTTC. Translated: CASSFHPGTDLYNEQFF.